These 18 T cell receptor beta chains were all obtained from the same sample, sequenced in a study of T-cell memory formation after mild COVID-19. One entry per CDR3 protein, called by TCRdb with MiXCR from the 5' RACE reads. The table records hundreds of thousands of distinct CDR3 sequences, around 20% of them present only once. Material for sequencing was PBMCs or a T cell subset sorted from them (not recorded which). Receptors originate from an adult woman who had mild COVID-19 (a few samples of this study predate the infection). Cell type and time point are not known.

This rearrangement joins TRBV20-1 to TRBJ2-7, with 9 nucleotides matching TRBD1. This CDR3 has 16 amino acids. Germline trimming cut 1 base from V and 2 bases from J; bases unmatched to any gene: 9. Looked up from germline, CDR1 is DFQATT and CDR2 is SNEGSKA (reference sequence). The CDR3 region has the DNA TGCAGTGCTAGAGGTACCGGGACAGGGACCCCCTACGAGCAGTACTTC. It is translated as CSARGTGTGTPYEQYF.

The chain employs TRBV7-3 and TRBJ2-3; D remains unclear. The CDR3 is 15 residues long. Germline CDR1 reads SGHTA; CDR2 reads FQGTGA. Deletions cut 3 bases from V and 2 bases from J, with 12 bases between. CDR3: CASSFGSASTDTQYF. CDR3 bases: TGTGCCAGCAGCTTTGGAAGCGCCTCCACAGATACGCAGTATTTT.

This chain connects TRBV15 to TRBJ2-1; perhaps D is TRBD1 or TRBD2 (6 bases each). V shed 2 bases and J shed 0 bases, with 14 bases lying between them. This CDR3 comprises 17 residues. The V gene's germline CDR1 is LNHNV and CDR2 YYDKDF (reference sequence). The CDR3 sequence is CATSRPRGGSSYNEQFF. DNA of the CDR3: TGTGCCACCAGCAGACCCCGAGGGGGGAGCTCCTACAATGAGCAGTTCTTC.

This clonotype has just a few counts. The V gene is TRBV24-1, the J gene TRBJ2-1; D gene uncertain. The V gene lost 1 base and the J gene lost 9 bases, with 6 bases spanning the gap. This CDR3 is 12 amino acids long. Germline CDR1 reads KGHDR; CDR2 reads SFDVKD. CDR3 sequence reads: CATSDLGSEQFF. Here the CDR3 DNA reads TGTGCCACCAGTGATTTAGGCAGTGAGCAGTTCTTC.

V and J are TRBV7-9 and TRBJ1-4; D may be TRBD1 (6 bases). The CDR3 totals 17 residues. Trimming removed 1 base at V and 8 bases at J, with 20 bases between. Germline V CDR1 and CDR2: SEHNR, FQNEAQ (reference sequence). CDR3 loop: CASSLGYRTALREKLFF. The CDR3 coding sequence is TGTGCCAGCAGCTTAGGGTACAGGACAGCCCTACGGGAAAAACTGTTTTTT. The variable domain in full, with the rest retrieved from reference TRBV7-9 and TRBJ1-4, is DTGVSQNPRHKITKRGQNVTFRCDPISEHNRLYWYRQTLGQGPEFLTYFQNEAQLEKSRLLSDRFSAERPKGSFSTLEIQRTEQGDSAMYLCASSLGYRTALREKLFFGSGTQLSVL.

The V gene is TRBV5-1, the J gene TRBJ2-7; possibly TRBD1 for D (6 bases). CDR3 length equals 14 residues. V lost 3 bases to trimming and J lost 3 bases, with 13 bases between them. The V gene's germline CDR1 is SGHRS and CDR2 YFSETQ. The CDR3 here is CASSSKADSYEQYF. The CDR3 region has the DNA TGCGCCAGCAGCTCAAAAGCGGACAGCTACGAGCAGTACTTC.

There are a few counts of this clonotype. V gene TRBV20-1 combines with J gene TRBJ2-7; a weak D match, TRBD2 (5 bases). The CDR3 has 14 residues. V lost 4 bases to trimming and J lost 4 bases, with 17 bases between them. The germline V gene has CDR1 DFQATT and CDR2 SNEGSKA (reference sequence). The CDR3 sequence is CSATRIGSRYEQYF. CDR3 in DNA: TGCAGTGCTACTCGTATTGGGAGCCGATACGAGCAGTACTTC.

This rearrangement joins TRBV7-9 to TRBJ2-5, with 8 bases aligning to TRBD2. CDR3 size: 16 residues. J was trimmed by 3 bases and V by 2 bases; bases with no gene match: 8. Germline CDR1 is SEHNR and CDR2 is FQNEAQ (reference sequence). CDR3: CASSLYSGALKETQYF. The CDR3 DNA reads TGTGCCAGCAGCTTATATAGCGGGGCATTGAAAGAGACCCAGTACTTC.

This clonotype has a handful of counts. The V call is TRBV7-3, the J call TRBJ2-2; D gene unclear. CDR3 length: 14 residues. Trimming took 5 bases from V and 4 from J, leaving 11 bases between them. The germline V gene has CDR1 SGHTA and CDR2 FQGTGA. The CDR3 bases are TGTGCCAGCAGCAACCCTGGAAGCACCGGGGAGCTGTTTTTT. It translates to CASSNPGSTGELFF.

This clonotype was picked up a small number of times. The rearrangement uses TRBV7-9 and TRBJ1-1, with unresolved D. The V gene's germline CDR1 is SEHNR and CDR2 FQNEAQ (reference sequence). Deletions cut 5 bases from V and 4 bases from J, with 11 bases between. The CDR3 has 13 residues. The CDR3 DNA is TGTGCCAGCAGCCCCCTTAGCCCCACTGAAGCTTTCTTT. Its protein product is CASSPLSPTEAFF.

The chain joins TRBV24-1 to TRBJ1-5; 7 nucleotides agree with TRBD1. The CDR3 has 14 amino acids. Germline CDR1 reads KGHDR; CDR2 reads SFDVKD. Trimming took 11 bases from V and 4 from J; bases not matched to a gene: 10. The CDR3 nucleotides are TGTGCCATACAGGGGCCGCACCCTAATCAGCCCCAGCATTTT. This encodes CAIQGPHPNQPQHF.

The V gene is TRBV6-5, the J gene TRBJ2-7; TRBD1 matches at 11 bases. V lost 5 bases, J lost 6 bases, and 6 bases stayed unmatched. The CDR3 is made up of 14 amino acids. The germline V gene has CDR1 MNHEY and CDR2 SVGAGI. The CDR3 coding sequence is TGTGCCAGCAGTCACAGGGACAGGGGGGCCGAGCAGTACTTC. It translates to CASSHRDRGAEQYF.

V usage is TRBV20-1 and J usage is TRBJ1-2, with D maybe TRBD1 (5 bases). Trimming took off 5 bases at V and 4 bases at J, with 23 bases between the two ends. CDR3 length equals 16 residues. In germline, CDR1 is DFQATT, CDR2 SNEGSKA (reference sequence). This CDR3 is CSAEGSITPWGYGYTF. DNA of the CDR3: TGCAGTGCTGAGGGGTCTATCACTCCTTGGGGCTATGGCTACACCTTC.

The V and J genes are TRBV30 and TRBJ1-2; possibly TRBD1 for D (5 bases). From germline, CDR1 is GTSNPN and CDR2 SVGIG (reference sequence). The V end lost 1 base, the J end lost 4 bases, and 10 bases lay between the germline ends. This CDR3 comprises 13 residues. The CDR3 nucleotides are TGTGCCTGGAGTGGCAGGGTCAGCTATGGCTACACCTTC. It yields the protein CAWSGRVSYGYTF.

V usage is TRBV6-2 or TRBV6-3 and J usage is TRBJ1-5; 10 bases match TRBD1. The CDR3 runs 15 residues. The V gene's germline CDR1 is MNHEY and CDR2 SVGEGT. V dropped 4 bases and J dropped 10; count of bases not matched to a gene: 10. CDR3 DNA sequence: TGTGCCAGCAGTTCTTCCGGGACAGGGGCGCAACCCCAGCATTTT. It encodes CASSSSGTGAQPQHF.

The chain employs TRBV12-3 or TRBV12-4 and TRBJ1-2; D possibly corresponds to TRBD1 (6 bases). Trimming shortened V by 4 bases and J by 4 bases, and 13 bases separated the two germline ends. The CDR3 runs 14 residues. This CDR3 reads CASSSGAAGYGYTF. CDR3 bases: TGTGCCAGCAGTTCGGGGGCAGCGGGCTATGGCTACACCTTC.

Note on this clonotype: A much larger clone is a single base away; this may be a read error. The V and J genes are TRBV12-3 or TRBV12-4 and TRBJ2-1, with 8 positions matching TRBD2. The CDR3 loop spans 16 amino acids. The V segment lost 7 bases and the J segment 6 bases; nucleotides outside the gene matches: 14. The CDR3 spells CASNLRARGGGNEQFF. The CDR3, as DNA: TGTGCCAGCAACCTAAGGGCTCGGGGGGGCGGCAATGAGCAGTTCTTC.

This clonotype was detected a few times. This chain joins TRBV14 and TRBJ2-3; 7 bases match TRBD2. The V gene end was trimmed by 3 bases and the J gene end by 5 bases; junction bases not matched to a gene: 8. Germline values: CDR1 SGHDN, CDR2 FVKESK. This CDR3 has 15 residues. CDR3: CASSQWRGGRDTQYF. The CDR3 coding sequence is TGTGCCAGCAGCCAGTGGCGGGGAGGGCGAGATACGCAGTATTTT. The full variable domain, in which reference TRBV14 and TRBJ2-3 provide the parts outside the CDR3, is EAGVTQFPSHSVIEKGQTVTLRCDPISGHDNLYWYRRVMGKEIKFLLHFVKESKQDESGMPNNRFLAERTGGTYSTLKVQPAELEDSGVYFCASSQWRGGRDTQYFGPGTRLTVL.